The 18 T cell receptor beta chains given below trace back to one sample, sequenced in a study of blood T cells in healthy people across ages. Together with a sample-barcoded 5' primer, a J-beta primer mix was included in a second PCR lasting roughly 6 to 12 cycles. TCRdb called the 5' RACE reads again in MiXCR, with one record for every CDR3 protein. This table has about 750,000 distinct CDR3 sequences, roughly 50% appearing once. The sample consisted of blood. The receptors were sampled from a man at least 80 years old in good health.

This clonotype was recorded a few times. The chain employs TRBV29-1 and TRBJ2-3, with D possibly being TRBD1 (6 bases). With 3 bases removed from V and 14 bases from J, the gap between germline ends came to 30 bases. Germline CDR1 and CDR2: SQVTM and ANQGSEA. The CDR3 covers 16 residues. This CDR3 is CSVEGLGRGRHRYAYF. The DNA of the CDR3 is TGCAGCGTTGAGGGGCTGGGCAGGGGACGGCACAGATACGCGTATTTT.

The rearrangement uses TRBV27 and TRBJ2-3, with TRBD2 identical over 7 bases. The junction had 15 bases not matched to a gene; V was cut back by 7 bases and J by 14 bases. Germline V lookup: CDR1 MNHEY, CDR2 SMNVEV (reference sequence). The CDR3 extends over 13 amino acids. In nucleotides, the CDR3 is TGTGCCAGCATTGGGACTAAGCACAGATACGCGTATTTT. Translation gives CASIGTKHRYAYF.

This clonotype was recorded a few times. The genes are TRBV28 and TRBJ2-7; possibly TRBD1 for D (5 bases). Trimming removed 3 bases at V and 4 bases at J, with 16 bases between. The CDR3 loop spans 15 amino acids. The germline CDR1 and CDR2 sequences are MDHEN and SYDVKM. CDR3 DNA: TGTGCCAGCAGTTTCTCTACCCGACAGAAATACGAGCAGTACTTC. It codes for CASSFSTRQKYEQYF. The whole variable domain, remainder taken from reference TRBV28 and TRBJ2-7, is DVKVTQSSRYLVKRTGEKVFLECVQDMDHENMFWYRQDPGLGLRLIYFSYDVKMKEKGDIPEGYSVSREKKERFSLILESASTNQTSMYLCASSFSTRQKYEQYFGPGTRLTVT.

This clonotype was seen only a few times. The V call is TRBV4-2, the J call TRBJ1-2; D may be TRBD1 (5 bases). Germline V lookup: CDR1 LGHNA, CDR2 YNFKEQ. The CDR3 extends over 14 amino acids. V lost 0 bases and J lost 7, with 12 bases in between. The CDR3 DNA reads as TGTGCCAGCAGCCAAGATTGGGGGGGACCTGGCTACACCTTC. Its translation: CASSQDWGGPGYTF.

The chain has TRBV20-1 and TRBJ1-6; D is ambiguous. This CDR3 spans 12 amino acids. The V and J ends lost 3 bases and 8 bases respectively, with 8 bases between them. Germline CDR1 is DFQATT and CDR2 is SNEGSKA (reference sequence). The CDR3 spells CSASSGDSPLHF. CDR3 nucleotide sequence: TGCAGTGCTAGCTCCGGAGATTCACCCCTCCACTTT.

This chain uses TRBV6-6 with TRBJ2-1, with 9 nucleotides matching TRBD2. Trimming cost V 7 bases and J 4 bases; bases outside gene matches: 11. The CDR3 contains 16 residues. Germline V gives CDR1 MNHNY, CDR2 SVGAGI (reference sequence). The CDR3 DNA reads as TGTGCCAGCACGGAGCAAGCGGGAGGCCGATACAATGAGCAGTTCTTC. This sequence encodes CASTEQAGGRYNEQFF.

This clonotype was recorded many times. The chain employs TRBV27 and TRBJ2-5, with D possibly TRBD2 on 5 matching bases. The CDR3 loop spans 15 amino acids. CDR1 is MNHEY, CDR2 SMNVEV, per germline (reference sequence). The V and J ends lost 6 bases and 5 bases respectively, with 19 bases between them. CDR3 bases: TGTGCCAGCAGGGGAGACCGGCAAATAATGGAGACCCAGTACTTC. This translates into CASRGDRQIMETQYF.

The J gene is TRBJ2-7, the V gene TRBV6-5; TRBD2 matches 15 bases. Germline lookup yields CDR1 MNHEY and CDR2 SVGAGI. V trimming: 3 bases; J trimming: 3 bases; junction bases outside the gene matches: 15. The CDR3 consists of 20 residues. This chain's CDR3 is CASSYRGDRGLAGGNYEQYF. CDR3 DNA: TGTGCCAGCAGTTATAGAGGCGATCGAGGACTAGCGGGAGGGAACTACGAGCAGTACTTC.

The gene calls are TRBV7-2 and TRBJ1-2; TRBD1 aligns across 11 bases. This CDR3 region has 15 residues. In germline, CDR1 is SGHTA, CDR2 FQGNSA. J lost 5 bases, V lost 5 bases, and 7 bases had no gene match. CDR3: CASSPGQGARYGYTF. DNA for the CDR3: TGTGCCAGCAGCCCAGGACAGGGGGCGCGGTATGGCTACACCTTC.

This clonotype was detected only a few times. CDR3 region: CASSLLMREGNQFF. The CDR3 DNA reads as TGTGCCAGCAGCTTATTGATGCGGGAGGGTAATCAGTTCTTC. The chain is built from TRBV11-2 and TRBJ2-1; 9 nucleotides align to TRBD2. Germline loops: CDR1 SGHAT, CDR2 FQNNGV. The CDR3 is 14 residues long. The V gene end was trimmed by 2 bases and the J gene end by 13 bases; junction bases not matched to a gene: 9.

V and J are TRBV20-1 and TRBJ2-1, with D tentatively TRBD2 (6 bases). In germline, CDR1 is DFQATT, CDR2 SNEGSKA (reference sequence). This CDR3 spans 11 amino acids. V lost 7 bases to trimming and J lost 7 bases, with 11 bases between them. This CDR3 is CSGLSGNEQFF. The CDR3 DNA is TGCAGTGGTCTTAGCGGAAATGAGCAGTTCTTC.

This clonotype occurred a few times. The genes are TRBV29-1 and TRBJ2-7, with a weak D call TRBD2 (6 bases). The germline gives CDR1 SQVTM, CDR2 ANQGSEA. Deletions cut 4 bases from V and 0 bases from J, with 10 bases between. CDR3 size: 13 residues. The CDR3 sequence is CSVGGLLSYEQYF. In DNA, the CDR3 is TGCAGCGTTGGGGGACTGCTCTCCTACGAGCAGTACTTC.

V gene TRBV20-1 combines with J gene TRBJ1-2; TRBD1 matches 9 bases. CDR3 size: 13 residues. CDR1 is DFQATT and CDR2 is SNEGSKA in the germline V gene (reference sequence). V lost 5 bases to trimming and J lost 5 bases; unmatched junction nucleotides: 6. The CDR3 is CSAPDGTGYGYTF. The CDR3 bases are TGCAGTGCTCCGGATGGGACAGGGTATGGCTACACCTTC.

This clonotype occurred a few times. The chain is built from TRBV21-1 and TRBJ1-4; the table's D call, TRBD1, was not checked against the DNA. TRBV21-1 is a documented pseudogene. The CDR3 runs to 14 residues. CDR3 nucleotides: TGTGCCAGCATCAGACAGGGGGAATCTGAAAAACTGTTTTTT. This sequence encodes CASIRQGESEKLFF.

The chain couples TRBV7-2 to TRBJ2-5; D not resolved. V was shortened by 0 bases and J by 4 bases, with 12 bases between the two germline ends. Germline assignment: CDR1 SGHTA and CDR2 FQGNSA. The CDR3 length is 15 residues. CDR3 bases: TGTGCCAGCAGCTTAGCCTTTGGACCGCCAGAGACCCAGTACTTC. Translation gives CASSLAFGPPETQYF. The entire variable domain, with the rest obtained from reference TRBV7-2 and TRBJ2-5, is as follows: GAGVSQSPSNKVTEKGKDVELRCDPISGHTALYWYRQSLGQGLEFLIYFQGNSAPDKSGLPSDRFSAERTGGSVSTLTIQRTQQEDSAVYLCASSLAFGPPETQYFGPGTRLLVL.

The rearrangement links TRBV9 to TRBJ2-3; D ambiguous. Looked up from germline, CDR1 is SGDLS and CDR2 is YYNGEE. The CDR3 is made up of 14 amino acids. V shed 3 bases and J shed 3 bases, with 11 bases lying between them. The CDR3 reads CASSGRGLTDTQYF. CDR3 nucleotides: TGTGCCAGCAGCGGCCGAGGATTGACAGATACGCAGTATTTT.

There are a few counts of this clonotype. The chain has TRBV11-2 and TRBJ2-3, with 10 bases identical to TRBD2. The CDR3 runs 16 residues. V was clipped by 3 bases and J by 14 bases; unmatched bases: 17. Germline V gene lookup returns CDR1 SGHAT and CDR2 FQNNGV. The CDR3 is CASSLSFSGRNRYAYF. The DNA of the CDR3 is TGTGCCAGCAGCTTGTCATTTAGCGGGAGGAACAGATACGCGTATTTT.

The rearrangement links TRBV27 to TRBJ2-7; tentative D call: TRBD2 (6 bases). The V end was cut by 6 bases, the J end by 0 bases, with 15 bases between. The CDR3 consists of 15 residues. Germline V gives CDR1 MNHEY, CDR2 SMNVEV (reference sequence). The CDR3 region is CASRPIAGLSYEQYF. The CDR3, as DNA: TGTGCCAGCAGGCCCATCGCGGGACTCTCCTACGAGCAGTACTTC.